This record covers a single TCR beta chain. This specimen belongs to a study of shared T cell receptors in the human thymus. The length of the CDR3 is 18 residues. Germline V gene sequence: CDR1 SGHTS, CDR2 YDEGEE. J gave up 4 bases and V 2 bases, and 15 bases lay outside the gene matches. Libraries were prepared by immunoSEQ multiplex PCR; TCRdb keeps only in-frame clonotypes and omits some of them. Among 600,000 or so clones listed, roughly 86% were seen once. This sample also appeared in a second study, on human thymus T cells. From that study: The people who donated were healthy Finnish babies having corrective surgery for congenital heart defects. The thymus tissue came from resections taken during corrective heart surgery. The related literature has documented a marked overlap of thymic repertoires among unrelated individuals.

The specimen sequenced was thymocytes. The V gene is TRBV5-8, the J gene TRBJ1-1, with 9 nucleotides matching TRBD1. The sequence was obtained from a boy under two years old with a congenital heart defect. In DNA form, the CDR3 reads TGTGCCAGCAGCTTTTCCTGGGGAACAGGGGGCTTCGCCACTGAAGCTTTCTTT. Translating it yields CASSFSWGTGGFATEAFF.